The rows below give T cell receptor beta chains drawn from one sample of a study of T-cell reconstitution after alpha-beta-depleted transplantation in children. TCRdb re-called the PCR reads through MiXCR, storing one row per CDR3 protein. The repertoire includes some 590,000 distinct CDR3 sequences, under 12% of them detected once, and less than 5% sits in the top ten. Source: PBMCs from the stem cell graft donor, taken from the stem cell graft. The receptors were sampled from a human donor who donated a stem cell graft to a child with acute myeloid leukemia. The CDR3 runs from the conserved cysteine through the conserved F or W. D genes are given only for firm matches. For some rows the clone size is stated as once, few or many, or as a class when expanded; others skip it.

J	D	size	V	DNA	CDR3
TRBJ2-5	TRBD1	many	TRBV15	TGTGCCACCAGCAGAGGCCAGACAGGGGTCGAGACCCAGTACTTC	CATSRGQTGVETQYF
TRBJ1-3	.	.	TRBV28	TGTGCCAGCAGTTTAATCCAAAGAAACACCATATATTTT	CASSLIQRNTIYF
TRBJ2-2	TRBD2	many	TRBV27	TGTGCCAGCAGCCTTAGCGGGAGGAGGGCTGGGGAGCTGTTTTTT	CASSLSGRRAGELFF
TRBJ2-2	.	few	TRBV9	TGTGCCAGCAGCGTAGGAAGGGGACCTCTCACCGGGGAGCTGTTTTTT	CASSVGRGPLTGELFF
TRBJ2-7	TRBD1	.	TRBV3-1	TGTGCCAGCGGTCTAAGGAGGGGACAGGGGAGTTACGAGCAGTACTTC	CASGLRRGQGSYEQYF
TRBJ1-2	.	many	TRBV29-1	TGCAGCGTTGATTTCGGGGCAGGAGCTGGCTACACCTTC	CSVDFGAGAGYTF
TRBJ1-3	TRBD1	few	TRBV3-1	TGTGCCAGCAGCCAACATGACCGGGACAGGGGGATGAAGAACACCATATATTTT	CASSQHDRDRGMKNTIYF
TRBJ2-3	.	.	TRBV7-3	TGTGCCAGCAGGTCCTCGGTGGTGACAGATACGCAGTATTTT	CASRSSVVTDTQYF
TRBJ2-1	.	few	TRBV10-3	TGTGCCATCAGCCCGGCGGGCGATGAGCAGTTCTTC	CAISPAGDEQFF
TRBJ2-1	TRBD2	.	TRBV6-2/TRBV6-3	TGTGCCAGCAGTACACTAGCGGGAGACAATGAGCAGTTCTTC	CASSTLAGDNEQFF
TRBJ1-6	.	few	TRBV29-1	TGCAGCGTGTCCCGGGACTCCAGAGGGGATTCACCCCTCCACTTT	CSVSRDSRGDSPLHF
TRBJ1-6	.	many	TRBV7-9	TGTGCCAGCAGCTTAGATGCGGATTCACCCCTCCACTTT	CASSLDADSPLHF
TRBJ2-5	.	few	TRBV5-1	TGCGCCAGCAGCTTGAGCCTTTTAGCAGAGACCCAGTACTTC	CASSLSLLAETQYF
TRBJ2-1	.	many	TRBV2	TGTGCCAGCAGCCCCCCCTCTTCATCCTACAATGAGCAGTTCTTC	CASSPPSSSYNEQFF
TRBJ2-3	TRBD2	few	TRBV11-2	TGTGCCAGCAGCTTAGAGATAGCGGGAGGGCCGAGACATACGCAGTATTTT	CASSLEIAGGPRHTQYF
TRBJ2-1	.	many	TRBV12-3/TRBV12-4	TGTGCCAGCGGACGTGTCAATGAGCAGTTCTTC	CASGRVNEQFF
TRBJ2-3	TRBD2	few	TRBV20-1	TGCAGTGCCCCTGACAGGCTAGCGGGAAGCACAGATACGCAGTATTTT	CSAPDRLAGSTDTQYF
TRBJ2-1	TRBD1	once	TRBV11-3	TGTGCCAGCAGCTTAGAGGGGGGACAGGGGGGAAAGGGAGAGCAGTTCTTC	CASSLEGGQGGKGEQFF